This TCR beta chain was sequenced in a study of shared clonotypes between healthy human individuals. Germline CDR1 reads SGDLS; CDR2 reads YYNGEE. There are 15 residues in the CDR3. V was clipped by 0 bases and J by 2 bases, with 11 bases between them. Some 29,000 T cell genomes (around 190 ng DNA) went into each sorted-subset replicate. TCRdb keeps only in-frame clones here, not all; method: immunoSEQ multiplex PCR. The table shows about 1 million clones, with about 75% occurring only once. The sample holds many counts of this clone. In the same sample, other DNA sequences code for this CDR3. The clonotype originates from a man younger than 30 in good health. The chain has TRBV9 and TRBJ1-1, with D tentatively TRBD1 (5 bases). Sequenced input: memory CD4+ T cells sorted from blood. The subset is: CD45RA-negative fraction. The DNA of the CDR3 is TGTGCCAGCAGCGTAGGGATCGGGGACAACACTGAAGCTTTCTTT. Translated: CASSVGIGDNTEAFF.